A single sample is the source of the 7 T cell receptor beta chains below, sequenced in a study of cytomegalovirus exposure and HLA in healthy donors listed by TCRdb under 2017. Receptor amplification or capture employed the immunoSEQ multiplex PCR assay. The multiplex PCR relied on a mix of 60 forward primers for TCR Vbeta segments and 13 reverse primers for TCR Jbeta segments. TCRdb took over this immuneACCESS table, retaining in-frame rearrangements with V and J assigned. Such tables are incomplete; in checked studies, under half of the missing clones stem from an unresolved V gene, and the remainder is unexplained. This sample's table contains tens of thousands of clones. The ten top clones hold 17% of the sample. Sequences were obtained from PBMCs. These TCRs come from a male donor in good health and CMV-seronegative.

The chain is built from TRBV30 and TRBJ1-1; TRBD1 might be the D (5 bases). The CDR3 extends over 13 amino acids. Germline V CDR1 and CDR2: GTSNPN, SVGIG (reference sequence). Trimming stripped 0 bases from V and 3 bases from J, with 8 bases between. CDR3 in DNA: TGTGCCTGGAGTGTCAGGGTGGACACTGAAGCTTTCTTT. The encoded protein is CAWSVRVDTEAFF.

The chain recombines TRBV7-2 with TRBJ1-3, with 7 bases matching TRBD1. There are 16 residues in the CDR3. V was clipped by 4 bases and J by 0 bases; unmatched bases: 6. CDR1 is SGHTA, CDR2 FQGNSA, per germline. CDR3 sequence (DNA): TGTGCCAGCAGCTCGAAACAGGGGTCCTCTGGAAACACCATATATTTT. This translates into CASSSKQGSSGNTIYF.

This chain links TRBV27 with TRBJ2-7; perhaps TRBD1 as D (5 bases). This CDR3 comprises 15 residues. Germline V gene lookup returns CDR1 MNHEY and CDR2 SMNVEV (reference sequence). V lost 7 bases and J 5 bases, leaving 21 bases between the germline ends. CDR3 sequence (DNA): TGTGCCAGCACCTTGGGTGGTCAGGGTAGCCACGAGCAGTACTTC. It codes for CASTLGGQGSHEQYF.

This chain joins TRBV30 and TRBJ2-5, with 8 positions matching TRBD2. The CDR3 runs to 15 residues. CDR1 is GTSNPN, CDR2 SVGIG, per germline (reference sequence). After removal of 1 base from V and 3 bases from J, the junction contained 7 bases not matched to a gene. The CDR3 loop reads CAWSDGGGTEETQYF. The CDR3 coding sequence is TGTGCCTGGAGTGACGGGGGGGGTACTGAAGAGACCCAGTACTTC.

CDR3 amino acids: CASSLAGGYNEQFF. The CDR3, as DNA: TGTGCCAGCAGTCTAGCGGGGGGGTACAATGAGCAGTTCTTC. V is TRBV7-8 and J is TRBJ2-1; 12 bases map to TRBD2. Trimming cost V 6 bases and J 4 bases; bases outside gene matches: 1. The length of the CDR3 is 14 residues. Germline CDR1 and CDR2: SGHVS and FQNEAQ.

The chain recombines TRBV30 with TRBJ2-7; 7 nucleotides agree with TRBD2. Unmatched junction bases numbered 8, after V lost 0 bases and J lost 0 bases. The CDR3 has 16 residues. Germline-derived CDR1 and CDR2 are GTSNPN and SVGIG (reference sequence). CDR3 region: CAWSVTGGGSSYEQYF. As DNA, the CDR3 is TGTGCCTGGAGTGTAACGGGGGGTGGTAGCTCCTACGAGCAGTACTTC. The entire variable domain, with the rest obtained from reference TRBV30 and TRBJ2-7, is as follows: SQTIHQWPATLVQPVGSPLSLECTVEGTSNPNLYWYRQAAGRGLQLLFYSVGIGQISSEVPQNLSASRPQDRQFILSSKKLLLSDSGFYLCAWSVTGGGSSYEQYFGPGTRLTVT.

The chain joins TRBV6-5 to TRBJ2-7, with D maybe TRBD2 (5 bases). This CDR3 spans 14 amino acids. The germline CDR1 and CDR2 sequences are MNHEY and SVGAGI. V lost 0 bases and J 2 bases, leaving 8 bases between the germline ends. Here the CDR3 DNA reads TGTGCCAGCAGTTACTCCCTAGCAACCTACGAGCAGTACTTC. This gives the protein CASSYSLATYEQYF.